These 19 T cell receptor beta chains came from one sample sequenced in a study of tumor-infiltrating lymphocytes in glioblastoma multiforme. TCR beta libraries were built from RNA through three nested multiplex PCR rounds using modified ARM-PCR. Each CDR3 protein is one row after TCRdb ran MiXCR on the multiplex PCR reads. Of approximately 14,000 distinct CDR3 sequences in the sample, 55% to 85% were seen once. What was sequenced was brain tumor tissue. The source is a male donor with glioblastoma.

The genes are TRBV11-3 and TRBJ2-1, with 7 bases lining up with TRBD2. The CDR3 length is 20 residues. CDR1 is SGHNT, CDR2 YENEEA, per germline. The CDR3 spells CVSSPGLGSGANGRNNEQFF. The CDR3 nucleotides read TGTGTCAGTAGCCCGGGCTTAGGCTCCGGGGCTAACGGGAGGAACAATGAGCAGTTCTTC.

This clonotype was seen only a few times. CDR3 sequence reads: CSARDNRGLAVYEQYF. CDR3 sequence (DNA): TGCAGTGCTAGAGATAACAGGGGACTAGCGGTCTACGAGCAGTACTTC. V and J are TRBV20-1 and TRBJ2-7, with 11 bases aligning to TRBD2. Germline V lookup: CDR1 DFQATT, CDR2 SNEGSKA (reference sequence). This CDR3 has 16 residues. Unmatched junction bases numbered 7, after V lost 0 bases and J lost 3 bases.

This clonotype was counted once. A junction boundary mismatches the germline segment, possibly from a read error. V gene TRBV28 combines with J gene TRBJ1-1, with D unresolved. The CDR3 has 14 amino acids. The germline gives CDR1 MDHEN, CDR2 SYDVKM. The CDR3 reads CASSPASKNTEAFF. The CDR3 DNA reads as TGTGCCAGCAGTCCCGCTTCAAAGAACACAGAAGCTTTCTTT.

The gene calls are TRBV11-2 and TRBJ2-5; D unresolved. CDR1 is SGHAT, CDR2 FQNNGV, per germline. The CDR3 has 12 amino acids. V shed 4 bases and J shed 2 bases, with 5 bases lying between them. In DNA, the CDR3 is TGTGCCAGCAGCTCTCAACAAGAGACCCAGTACTTC. Its protein product is CASSSQQETQYF.

Concerning this clonotype: Compared with germline, one end of the junction differs, possibly owing to a read error. This rearrangement joins TRBV11-2 to TRBJ2-7, with D tentatively TRBD1 (6 bases). From germline, CDR1 is SGHAT and CDR2 FQNNGV. The CDR3 contains 15 residues. CDR3 nucleotide sequence: TGTGCCAGCAGCCTTTCCAGAGACAGGATATGGGAGCATTACTTC. Encoded protein: CASSLSRDRIWEHYF.

On this clonotype: The junction departs from the called germline gene at one end, perhaps through a read error. The V and J genes are TRBV7-9 and TRBJ2-1; 10 nucleotides match TRBD2. Per germline, CDR1 SEHNR and CDR2 FQNEAQ (reference sequence). This CDR3 contains 16 residues. The CDR3 sequence is CASSTSSGSAKNEQFF. CDR3 DNA sequence: TGTGCCAGCAGCACGTCTAGCGGGAGCGCAAAGAATGAGCAATTCTTC.

This clonotype was observed a few times. The genes are TRBV14 and TRBJ2-1, with D possibly matching TRBD2 (5 bases). The CDR3 is 17 amino acids. The germline V gene has CDR1 SGHDN and CDR2 FVKESK. The DNA for the CDR3 is TGTGCTGGCAGCCAAGATACTCGGCTAGCATTTTTTAATGAGCAGTTCTTC. Translated: CAGSQDTRLAFFNEQFF.

On this clonotype itself: The junction and the germline gene differ at one end; a read error may be behind it. CDR3 amino acids: CASSEEDSATYGQYF. The CDR3 DNA sequence: TGTGCCAGCAGTGAAGAGGACAGTGCGACCTACGGGCAGTACTTC. The chain recombines TRBV6-1 with TRBJ2-7; possibly TRBD1 for D (6 bases). Germline CDR1 reads MNHNS; CDR2 reads SASEGT. The CDR3 runs 15 residues.

Worth noting for this clonotype: As the CDR3 is not closed by the conserved phenylalanine or tryptophan, this likely results from a read error. The chain combines TRBV4-1 with TRBJ1-5, with no clear D. CDR3 length equals 15 residues. CDR1 is MGHRA and CDR2 is YSYEKL in the germline V gene. The V end lost 0 bases, the J end lost 1 base, and 7 bases lay between the germline ends. Here the CDR3 reads CASSQDRNSNQPQHL. The CDR3 nucleotides are TGCGCCAGCAGCCAAGACAGAAACAGCAATCAGCCCCAGCATCTT.

Comment on this clonotype: A read error is likely, as this CDR3 ends without the conserved phenylalanine or tryptophan. The rearrangement uses TRBV4-1 and TRBJ2-1, with a possible D match to TRBD2 (5 bases). Trimming removed 4 bases at V and 10 bases at J, with 14 bases between. Germline loops: CDR1 MGHRA, CDR2 YSYEKL. This CDR3 contains 13 residues. The CDR3 spells CASSPFGIREQFS. CDR3 nucleotides: TGCGCCAGCAGCCCCTTCGGGATACGCGAGCAGTTCTCC.

The genes are TRBV6-5 and TRBJ2-5, with TRBD1 matching over 8 bases. Germline-derived CDR1 and CDR2 are MNHEY and SVGAGI. V lost 4 bases to trimming and J lost 0 bases; unmatched junction nucleotides: 4. This CDR3 has 15 residues. The CDR3 loop is CASSSTGGYQETQYF. The CDR3 DNA sequence: TGTGCCAGCAGTTCCACAGGGGGATACCAAGAGACCCAGTACTTC.

CDR3 sequence: CATRQGRRYEQYF. The DNA for the CDR3 is TGTGCCACCCGACAGGGGAGAAGGTACGAGCAGTACTTC. The rearrangement uses TRBV6-1 and TRBJ2-7; 8 bases are shared with TRBD1. The CDR3 extends over 13 amino acids. V was clipped by 10 bases and J by 4 bases; unmatched bases: 9. CDR1 and CDR2 from the germline V gene are MNHNS and SASEGT.

Details on this clonotype: The junction departs from the called germline gene at one end, perhaps through a read error. The chain employs TRBV28 and TRBJ2-1; weak D call: TRBD2 (5 bases). The CDR3 has 16 residues. Germline CDR1 and CDR2: MDHEN and SYDVKM. CDR3 nucleotides: TGTGCCAGCAGTTCACGGACTCCCAATACCTACAATGAGCAGCTCTTC. This sequence encodes CASSSRTPNTYNEQLF.

This clonotype has only a few counts. A clone one base away is much larger, so this may be a read error. V and J are TRBV20-1 and TRBJ1-5, with TRBD1 matching 8 bases. CDR3 length equals 13 residues. V shed 5 bases, J shed 3 bases, and the junction held 3 bases outside the gene matches. The V gene's germline CDR1 is DFQATT and CDR2 SNEGSKA (reference sequence). Written as DNA, the CDR3 is TGCAGTGCTCTGGACAGGGTCAATCAGCCCCAGCATTTT. It encodes CSALDRVNQPQHF.

Regarding this clonotype: The conserved phenylalanine or tryptophan normally closing the CDR3 is absent here, so this likely arose from a read error. The chain uses TRBV11-2 and TRBJ2-2, with D unresolved. Germline lookup yields CDR1 SGHAT and CDR2 FQNNGV. V lost 1 base, J lost 3 bases, and 9 bases lay in between. The CDR3 runs 15 residues. In DNA form, the CDR3 reads TGTGCCAGCAGCTTAGTACAGTTGCACACCGGGGAGCTGTTTGTT. It specifies CASSLVQLHTGELFV.

This clonotype rates as medium-sized. V and J are TRBV10-3 and TRBJ2-1; D perhaps matches TRBD2 (6 bases). V dropped 0 bases and J dropped 3 bases, with 18 bases sitting between them. Germline lookup yields CDR1 ENHRY and CDR2 SYGVKD. CDR3 length: 18 residues. CDR3 region: CAISESMLGRLIYNEQFF. CDR3 sequence (DNA): TGTGCCATCAGTGAGTCGATGTTAGGGAGGCTGATCTACAATGAGCAGTTCTTC.

This clonotype was picked up many times. This chain connects TRBV11-2 to TRBJ2-1; D is uncertain. CDR1 and CDR2 (germline): SGHAT, FQNNGV. The CDR3 totals 14 residues. Trimming removed 5 bases at V and 3 bases at J, with 11 bases between. The CDR3 nucleotides read TGTGCCAGCAGCGCGAACTCGCGCTACAATGAGCAGTTCTTC. Encoded protein: CASSANSRYNEQFF.

The rearrangement links TRBV20-1 to TRBJ2-1; no definite D call. Per germline, CDR1 DFQATT and CDR2 SNEGSKA (reference sequence). V shed 1 base and J shed 4 bases, with 11 bases lying between them. This CDR3 contains 14 residues. DNA of the CDR3: TGCAGTGCTAGAGGGGTAACGGATTACAATGAGCAGTTCTTC. This sequence encodes CSARGVTDYNEQFF.

This clonotype appeared a single time. The chain carries TRBV12-3 or TRBV12-4 and TRBJ2-1, with 10 nucleotides matching TRBD1. V was pared by 4 bases and J by 8 bases, with 5 bases of the junction left unmatched. This CDR3 comprises 14 residues. The CDR3 region has the DNA TGTGCCAGCAGTTGGGACAGGGGCATATATGAGCAGTTCTTC. This encodes CASSWDRGIYEQFF.